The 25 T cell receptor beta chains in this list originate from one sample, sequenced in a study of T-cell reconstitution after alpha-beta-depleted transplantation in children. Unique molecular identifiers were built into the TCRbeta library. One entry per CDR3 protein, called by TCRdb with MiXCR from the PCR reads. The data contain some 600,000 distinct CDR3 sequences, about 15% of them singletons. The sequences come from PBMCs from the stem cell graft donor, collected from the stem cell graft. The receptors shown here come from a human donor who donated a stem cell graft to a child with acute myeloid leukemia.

CDR3 bases: TGTGCCAGCAGCAAAGCTCGGCAGGGCCCCTGGTCCACTGAAGCTTTCTTT. Translation: CASSKARQGPWSTEAFF. The chain carries TRBV21-1 and TRBJ1-1. TRBV21-1 is labeled a pseudogene. This CDR3 has 17 amino acids.

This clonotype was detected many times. The CDR3 sequence is CSARDAREGLYEQYF. The CDR3 nucleotides read TGCAGTGCTAGAGATGCACGGGAGGGTCTCTACGAGCAGTACTTC. The chain has TRBV20-1 and TRBJ2-7; 8 positions match TRBD2. Germline loops: CDR1 DFQATT, CDR2 SNEGSKA (reference sequence). The CDR3 spans 15 residues. The V segment lost 0 bases and the J segment 3 bases; nucleotides outside the gene matches: 7.

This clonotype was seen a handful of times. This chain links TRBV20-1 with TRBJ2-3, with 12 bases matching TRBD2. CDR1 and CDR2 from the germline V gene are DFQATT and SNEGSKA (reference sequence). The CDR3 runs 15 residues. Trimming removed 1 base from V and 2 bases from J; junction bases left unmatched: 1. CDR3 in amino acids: CSARGTSGATDTQYF. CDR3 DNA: TGCAGTGCTAGAGGGACTAGCGGGGCCACAGATACGCAGTATTTT.

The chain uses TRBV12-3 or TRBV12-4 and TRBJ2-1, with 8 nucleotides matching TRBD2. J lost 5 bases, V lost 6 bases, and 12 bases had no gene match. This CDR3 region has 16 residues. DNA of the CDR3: TGTGCCAGCAGGTTCTCAATGCGGGGGGAAAACAATGAGCAGTTCTTC. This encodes CASRFSMRGENNEQFF.

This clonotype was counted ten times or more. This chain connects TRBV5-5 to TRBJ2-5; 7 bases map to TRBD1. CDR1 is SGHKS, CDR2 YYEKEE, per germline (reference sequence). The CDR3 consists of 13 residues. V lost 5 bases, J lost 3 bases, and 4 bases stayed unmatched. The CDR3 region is CASRYGTEETQYF. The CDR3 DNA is TGTGCCAGCAGGTATGGGACAGAAGAGACCCAGTACTTC.

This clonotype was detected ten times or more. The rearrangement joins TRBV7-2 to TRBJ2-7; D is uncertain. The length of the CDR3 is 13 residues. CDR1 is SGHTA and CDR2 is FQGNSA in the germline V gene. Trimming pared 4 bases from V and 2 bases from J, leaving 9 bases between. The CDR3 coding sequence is TGTGCCAGCAGCTCGCAGTTCGCCTACGAGCAGTACTTC. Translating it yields CASSSQFAYEQYF.

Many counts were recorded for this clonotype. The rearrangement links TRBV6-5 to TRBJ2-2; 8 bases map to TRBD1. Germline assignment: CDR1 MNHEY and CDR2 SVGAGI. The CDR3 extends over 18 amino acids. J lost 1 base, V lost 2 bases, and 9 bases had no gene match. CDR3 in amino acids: CASSYGQTGALNTGELFF. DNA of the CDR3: TGTGCCAGCAGTTACGGTCAGACAGGGGCCCTGAACACCGGGGAGCTGTTTTTT.

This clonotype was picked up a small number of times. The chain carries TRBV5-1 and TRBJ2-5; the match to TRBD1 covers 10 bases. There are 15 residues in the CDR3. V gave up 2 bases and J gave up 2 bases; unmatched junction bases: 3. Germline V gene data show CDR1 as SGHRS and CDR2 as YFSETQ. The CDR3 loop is CASSFGDRGQETQYF. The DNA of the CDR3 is TGCGCCAGCAGCTTCGGGGACAGGGGTCAAGAGACCCAGTACTTC.

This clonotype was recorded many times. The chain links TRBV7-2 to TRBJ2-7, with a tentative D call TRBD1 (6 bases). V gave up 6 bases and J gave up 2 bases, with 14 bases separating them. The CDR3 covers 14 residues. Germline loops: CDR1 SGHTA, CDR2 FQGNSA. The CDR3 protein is CASSHRVATYEQYF. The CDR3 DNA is TGTGCCAGCAGTCACAGGGTTGCAACCTACGAGCAGTACTTC. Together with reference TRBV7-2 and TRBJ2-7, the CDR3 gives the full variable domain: GAGVSQSPSNKVTEKGKDVELRCDPISGHTALYWYRQSLGQGLEFLIYFQGNSAPDKSGLPSDRFSAERTGGSVSTLTIQRTQQEDSAVYLCASSHRVATYEQYFGPGTRLTVT.

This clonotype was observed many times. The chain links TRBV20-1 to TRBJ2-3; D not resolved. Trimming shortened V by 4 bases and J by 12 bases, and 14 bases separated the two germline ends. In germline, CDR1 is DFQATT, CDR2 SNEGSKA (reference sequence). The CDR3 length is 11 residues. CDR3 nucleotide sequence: TGCAGTGCTATACCTAGAAAGGGTCAGTATTTT. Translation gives CSAIPRKGQYF.

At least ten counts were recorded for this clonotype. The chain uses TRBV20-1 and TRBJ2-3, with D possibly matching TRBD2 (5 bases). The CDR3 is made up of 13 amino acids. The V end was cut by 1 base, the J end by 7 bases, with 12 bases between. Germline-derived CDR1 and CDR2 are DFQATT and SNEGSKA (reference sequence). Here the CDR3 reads CSARVPGGNTQYF. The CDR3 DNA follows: TGCAGTGCTAGAGTACCCGGAGGTAATACGCAGTATTTT.

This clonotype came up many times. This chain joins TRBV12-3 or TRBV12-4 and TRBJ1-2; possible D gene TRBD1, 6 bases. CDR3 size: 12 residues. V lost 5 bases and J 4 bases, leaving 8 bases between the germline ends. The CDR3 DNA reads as TGTGCCAGCAGTACAGGGCTCTATGGCTACACCTTC. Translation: CASSTGLYGYTF.

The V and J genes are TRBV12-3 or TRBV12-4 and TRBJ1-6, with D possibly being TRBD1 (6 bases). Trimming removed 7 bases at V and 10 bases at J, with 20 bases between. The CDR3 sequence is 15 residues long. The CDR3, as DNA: TGTGCCAGCACGCCCACGGGGGCTCTTTCATCACCCCTCCACTTT. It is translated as CASTPTGALSSPLHF.

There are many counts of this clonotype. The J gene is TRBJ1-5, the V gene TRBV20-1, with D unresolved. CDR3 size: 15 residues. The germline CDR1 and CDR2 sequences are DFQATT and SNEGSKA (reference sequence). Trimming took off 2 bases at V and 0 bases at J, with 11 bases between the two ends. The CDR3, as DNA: TGCAGTGCTAGACAAGGGATGTATAGCAATCAGCCCCAGCATTTT. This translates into CSARQGMYSNQPQHF.

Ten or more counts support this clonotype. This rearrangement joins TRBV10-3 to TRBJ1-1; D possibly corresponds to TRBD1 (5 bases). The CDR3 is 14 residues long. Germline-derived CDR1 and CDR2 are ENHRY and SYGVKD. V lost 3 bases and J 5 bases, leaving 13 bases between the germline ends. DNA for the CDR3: TGTGCCATCAGTGACGGGGCGGCGGGGACTGAAGCTTTCTTT. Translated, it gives CAISDGAAGTEAFF.

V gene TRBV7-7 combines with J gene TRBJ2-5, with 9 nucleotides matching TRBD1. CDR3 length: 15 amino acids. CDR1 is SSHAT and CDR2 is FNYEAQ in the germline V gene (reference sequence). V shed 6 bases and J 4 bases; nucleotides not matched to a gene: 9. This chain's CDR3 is CASSGGQGIGETQYF. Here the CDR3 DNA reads TGTGCCAGCAGTGGAGGACAGGGGATCGGAGAGACCCAGTACTTC.

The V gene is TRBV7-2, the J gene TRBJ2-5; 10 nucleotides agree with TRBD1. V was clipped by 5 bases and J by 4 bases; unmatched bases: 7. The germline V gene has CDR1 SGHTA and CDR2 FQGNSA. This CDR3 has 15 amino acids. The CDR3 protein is CASSPETGGGETQYF. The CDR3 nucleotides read TGTGCCAGCAGCCCAGAGACAGGGGGCGGAGAGACCCAGTACTTC.

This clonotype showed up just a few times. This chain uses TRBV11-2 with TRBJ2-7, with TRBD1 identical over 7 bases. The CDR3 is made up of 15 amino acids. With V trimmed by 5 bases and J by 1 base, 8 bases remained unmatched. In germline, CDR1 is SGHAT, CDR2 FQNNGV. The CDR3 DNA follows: TGTGCCAGCAGCCTACTACAGACAGGGTCCTACGAGCAGTACTTC. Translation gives CASSLLQTGSYEQYF.

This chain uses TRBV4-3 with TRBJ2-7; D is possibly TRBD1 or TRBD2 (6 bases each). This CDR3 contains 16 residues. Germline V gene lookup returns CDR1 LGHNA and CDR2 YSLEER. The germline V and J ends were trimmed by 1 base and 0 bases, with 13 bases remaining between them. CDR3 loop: CASSQVYGGLSYEQYF. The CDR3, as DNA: TGCGCCAGCAGCCAAGTCTATGGGGGGCTCTCCTACGAGCAGTACTTC.

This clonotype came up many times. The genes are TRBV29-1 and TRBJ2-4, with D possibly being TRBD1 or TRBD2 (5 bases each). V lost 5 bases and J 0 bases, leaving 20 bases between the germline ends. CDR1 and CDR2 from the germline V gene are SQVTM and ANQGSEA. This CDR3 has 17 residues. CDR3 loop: CSVSKITGTIAKNIQYF. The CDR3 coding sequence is TGCAGCGTTTCCAAGATCACCGGGACCATAGCCAAAAACATTCAGTACTTC.

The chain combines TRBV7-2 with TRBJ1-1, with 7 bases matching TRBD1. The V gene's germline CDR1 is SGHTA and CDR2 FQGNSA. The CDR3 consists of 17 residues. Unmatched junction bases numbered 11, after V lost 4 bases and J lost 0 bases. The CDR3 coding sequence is TGTGCCAGCAGCTCCCGGACAGGCGATACAATGAACACTGAAGCTTTCTTT. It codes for CASSSRTGDTMNTEAFF.

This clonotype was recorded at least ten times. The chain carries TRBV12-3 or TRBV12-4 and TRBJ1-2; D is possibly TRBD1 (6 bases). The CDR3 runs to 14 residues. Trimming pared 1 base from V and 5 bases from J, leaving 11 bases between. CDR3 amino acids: CASSLGRGGYGYTF. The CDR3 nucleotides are TGTGCCAGCAGTTTAGGCAGGGGTGGTTATGGCTACACCTTC.

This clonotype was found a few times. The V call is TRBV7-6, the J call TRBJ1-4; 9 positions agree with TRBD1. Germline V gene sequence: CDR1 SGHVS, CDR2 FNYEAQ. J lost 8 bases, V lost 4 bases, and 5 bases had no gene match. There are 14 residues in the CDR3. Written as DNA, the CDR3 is TGTGCCAGCAGCTCGGACAGGGGTTTAGAAAAACTGTTTTTT. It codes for CASSSDRGLEKLFF.

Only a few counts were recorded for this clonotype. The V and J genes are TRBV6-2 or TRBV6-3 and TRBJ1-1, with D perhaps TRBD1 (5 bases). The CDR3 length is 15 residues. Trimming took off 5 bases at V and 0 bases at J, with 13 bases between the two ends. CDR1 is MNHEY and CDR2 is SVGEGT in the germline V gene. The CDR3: CASSQRTRMNTEAFF. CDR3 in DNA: TGTGCCAGCAGTCAGCGGACACGGATGAACACTGAAGCTTTCTTT.

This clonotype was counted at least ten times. CDR3 DNA sequence: TGTGCCATCTCCCCCTCCGGACAGTACAATGAGCAGTTCTTC. Translation gives CAISPSGQYNEQFF. The chain joins TRBV10-3 to TRBJ2-1; tentatively, D is TRBD1 (6 bases). V lost 8 bases to trimming and J lost 4 bases, with 15 bases between them. Germline lookup yields CDR1 ENHRY and CDR2 SYGVKD. The CDR3 is 14 residues long.